The rows below give T cell receptor beta chains drawn from one sample of a study of blood T cell repertoires in COVID-19. The assay was immunoSEQ multiplex PCR, and TCRdb's table has in-frame clones only and misses some. The sample holds under 150,000 clones, roughly 82% seen once. The source material was peripheral blood. The origin of the receptors is a man older than 75 with acute or convalescent COVID-19. CDR3s include the opening cysteine and the closing phenylalanine or tryptophan. The D gene is left open where the match is weak. Size is stated for part of the rows, as once, few or many counts, or as a class when the clone is expanded.

-	TRBV28	TRBJ1-5	TRBD1	CASTDRPPQHF	TGTGCCAGCACGGACAGGCCGCCCCAGCATTTT
-	TRBV4-1	TRBJ1-6	-	CASSQVLEGLINSPLHF	TGCGCCAGCAGCCAAGTCCTGGAGGGGCTCATTAATTCACCCCTCCACTTT
few	TRBV7-9	TRBJ1-5	-	CASSQGGNQPQHF	TGTGCCAGCAGCCAAGGGGGCAATCAGCCCCAGCATTTT
-	TRBV4-1	TRBJ2-3	TRBD2	CASSQETSGGLDTQYF	TGCGCCAGCAGCCAAGAGACTAGCGGGGGTCTAGATACGCAGTATTTT
-	TRBV15	TRBJ2-7	TRBD1	CATSRDLGQGILDEQYF	TGTGCCACCAGCAGAGATCTGGGACAGGGGATTCTCGACGAGCAGTACTTC
-	TRBV10-3	TRBJ1-2	-	CAISVRTEWYGYTF	TGTGCCATCAGTGTACGGACAGAGTGGTATGGCTACACCTTC
-	TRBV6-2/TRBV6-3	TRBJ1-3	-	CASSRVRSGNTIYF	TGTGCCAGCAGTCGTGTTCGTTCTGGAAACACCATATATTTT
-	TRBV7-3	TRBJ2-2	-	CASSLNPQGANTGELFF	TGTGCCAGCAGCTTAAACCCTCAGGGCGCGAACACCGGGGAGCTGTTTTTT
-	TRBV27	TRBJ2-2	TRBD1	CAIRQGAFTGELFF	TGTGCCATCCGACAGGGGGCTTTCACCGGGGAGCTGTTTTTT
-	TRBV28	TRBJ1-3	-	CASSSTRQAYTIYF	TGTGCCAGCAGCTCAACACGACAGGCCTACACCATATATTTT
-	TRBV10-3	TRBJ1-5	-	CATGGGTVGQPQHF	TGTGCCACTGGTGGAGGGACGGTGGGTCAGCCCCAGCATTTT
-	TRBV3-1/TRBV3-2	TRBJ2-3	TRBD2	CASRQTSGPTDTQYF	TGTGCCAGCAGGCAGACTAGCGGGCCCACAGATACGCAGTATTTT
-	TRBV7-9	TRBJ1-5	-	CASSPDNQPQHF	TGTGCCAGCAGCCCAGACAATCAGCCCCAGCATTTT
few	TRBV5-1	TRBJ1-6	-	CASSLAGYGSPLHF	TGCGCCAGCAGCTTGGCAGGGTACGGCTCTCCCCTCCACTTT
-	TRBV18	TRBJ2-2	-	CASSEQGTLATGELFF	TGTGCCAGCTCAGAGCAGGGGACCCTCGCCACCGGGGAGCTGTTTTTT
-	TRBV3-1/TRBV3-2	TRBJ2-7	TRBD1	CASSQPGQVPNEQYF	TGTGCCAGCAGCCAGCCGGGACAGGTCCCTAACGAGCAGTACTTC
-	TRBV3-1/TRBV3-2	TRBJ1-4	-	CASSQRAEKLFF	TGTGCCAGCAGCCAGAGGGCAGAAAAACTGTTTTTT
-	TRBV7-9	TRBJ1-1	-	CASKISGREAFF	TGTGCCAGCAAGATTTCAGGGCGAGAAGCTTTCTTT
-	TRBV3-1/TRBV3-2	TRBJ1-1	-	CASSYQAVSQEAFF	TGTGCCAGCAGCTACCAGGCCGTATCGCAGGAAGCTTTCTTT
-	TRBV3-1/TRBV3-2	TRBJ1-1	-	CASSQVAGATAFF	TGTGCCAGCAGCCAAGTGGCGGGCGCGACGGCTTTCTTT
-	TRBV2	TRBJ2-3	TRBD1	CASSRAQGASTDTQYF	TGTGCCAGCAGCCGAGCGCAGGGGGCTAGCACAGATACGCAGTATTTT
-	TRBV5-1	TRBJ1-1	TRBD1	CASSGRTGKVSGSEAFF	TGCGCCAGCAGCGGGAGGACAGGGAAGGTTTCTGGGAGTGAAGCTTTCTTT
-	TRBV6-2/TRBV6-3	TRBJ1-1	-	CASSRHTGFPTMNTEAFF	TGTGCCAGCAGCCGCCATACAGGGTTTCCCACCATGAACACTGAAGCTTTCTTT
-	TRBV7-2	TRBJ2-1	TRBD2	CASSLASTSLNEQFF	TGTGCCAGCAGCTTAGCTTCGACTAGCCTAAATGAGCAGTTCTTC
-	TRBV10-3	TRBJ2-1	TRBD1	CAISEFAGGEFF	TGTGCCATCAGTGAGTTTGCAGGGGGCGAGTTCTTC
-	TRBV7-9	TRBJ1-5	-	CASSQEGGNQPQHF	TGTGCCAGCAGCCAGGAAGGGGGCAATCAGCCCCAGCATTTT